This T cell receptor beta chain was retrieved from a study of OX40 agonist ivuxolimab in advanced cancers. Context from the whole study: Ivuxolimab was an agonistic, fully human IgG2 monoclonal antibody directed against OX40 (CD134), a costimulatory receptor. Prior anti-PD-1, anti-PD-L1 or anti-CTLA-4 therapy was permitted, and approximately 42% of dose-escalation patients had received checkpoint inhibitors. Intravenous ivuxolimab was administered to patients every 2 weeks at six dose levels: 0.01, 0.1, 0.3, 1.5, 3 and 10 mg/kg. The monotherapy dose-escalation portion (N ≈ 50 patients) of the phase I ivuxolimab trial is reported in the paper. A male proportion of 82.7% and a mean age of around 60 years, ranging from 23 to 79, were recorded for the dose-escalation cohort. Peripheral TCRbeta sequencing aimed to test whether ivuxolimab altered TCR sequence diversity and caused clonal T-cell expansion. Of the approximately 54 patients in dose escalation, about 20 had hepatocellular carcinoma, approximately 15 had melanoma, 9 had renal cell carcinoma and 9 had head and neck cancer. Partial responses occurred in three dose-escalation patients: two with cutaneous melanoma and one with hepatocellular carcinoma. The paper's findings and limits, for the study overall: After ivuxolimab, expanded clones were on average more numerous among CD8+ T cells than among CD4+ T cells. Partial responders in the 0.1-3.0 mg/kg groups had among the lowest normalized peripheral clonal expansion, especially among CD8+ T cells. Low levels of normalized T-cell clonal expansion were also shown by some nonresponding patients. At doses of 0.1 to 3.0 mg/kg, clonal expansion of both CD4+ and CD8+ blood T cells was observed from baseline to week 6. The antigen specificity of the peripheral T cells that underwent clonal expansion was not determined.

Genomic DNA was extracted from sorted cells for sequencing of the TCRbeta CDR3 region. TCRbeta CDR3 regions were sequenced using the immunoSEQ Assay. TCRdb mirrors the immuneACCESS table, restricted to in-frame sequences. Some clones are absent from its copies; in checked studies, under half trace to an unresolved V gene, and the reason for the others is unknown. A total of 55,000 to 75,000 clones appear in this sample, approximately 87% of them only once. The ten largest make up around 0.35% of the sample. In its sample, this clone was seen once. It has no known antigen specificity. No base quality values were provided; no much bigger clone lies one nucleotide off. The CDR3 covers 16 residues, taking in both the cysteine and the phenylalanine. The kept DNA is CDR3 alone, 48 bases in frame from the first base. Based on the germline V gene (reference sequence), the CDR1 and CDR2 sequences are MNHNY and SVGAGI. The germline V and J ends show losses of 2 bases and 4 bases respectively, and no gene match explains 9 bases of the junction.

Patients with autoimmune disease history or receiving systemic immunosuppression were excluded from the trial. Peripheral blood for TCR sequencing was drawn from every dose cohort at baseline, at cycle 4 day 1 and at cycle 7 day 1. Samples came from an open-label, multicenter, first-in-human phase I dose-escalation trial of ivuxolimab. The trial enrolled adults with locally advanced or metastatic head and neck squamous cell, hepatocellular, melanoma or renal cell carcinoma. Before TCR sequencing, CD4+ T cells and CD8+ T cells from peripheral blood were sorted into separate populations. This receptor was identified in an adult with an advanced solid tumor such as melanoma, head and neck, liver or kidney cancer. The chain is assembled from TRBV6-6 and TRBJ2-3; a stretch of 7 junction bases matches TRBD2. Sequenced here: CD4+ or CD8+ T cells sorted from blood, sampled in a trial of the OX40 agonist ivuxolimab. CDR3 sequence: CASSYQGGVTADTQYF. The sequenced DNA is TGTGCCAGCAGTTACCAGGGAGGGGTTACGGCAGATACGCAGTATTTT.